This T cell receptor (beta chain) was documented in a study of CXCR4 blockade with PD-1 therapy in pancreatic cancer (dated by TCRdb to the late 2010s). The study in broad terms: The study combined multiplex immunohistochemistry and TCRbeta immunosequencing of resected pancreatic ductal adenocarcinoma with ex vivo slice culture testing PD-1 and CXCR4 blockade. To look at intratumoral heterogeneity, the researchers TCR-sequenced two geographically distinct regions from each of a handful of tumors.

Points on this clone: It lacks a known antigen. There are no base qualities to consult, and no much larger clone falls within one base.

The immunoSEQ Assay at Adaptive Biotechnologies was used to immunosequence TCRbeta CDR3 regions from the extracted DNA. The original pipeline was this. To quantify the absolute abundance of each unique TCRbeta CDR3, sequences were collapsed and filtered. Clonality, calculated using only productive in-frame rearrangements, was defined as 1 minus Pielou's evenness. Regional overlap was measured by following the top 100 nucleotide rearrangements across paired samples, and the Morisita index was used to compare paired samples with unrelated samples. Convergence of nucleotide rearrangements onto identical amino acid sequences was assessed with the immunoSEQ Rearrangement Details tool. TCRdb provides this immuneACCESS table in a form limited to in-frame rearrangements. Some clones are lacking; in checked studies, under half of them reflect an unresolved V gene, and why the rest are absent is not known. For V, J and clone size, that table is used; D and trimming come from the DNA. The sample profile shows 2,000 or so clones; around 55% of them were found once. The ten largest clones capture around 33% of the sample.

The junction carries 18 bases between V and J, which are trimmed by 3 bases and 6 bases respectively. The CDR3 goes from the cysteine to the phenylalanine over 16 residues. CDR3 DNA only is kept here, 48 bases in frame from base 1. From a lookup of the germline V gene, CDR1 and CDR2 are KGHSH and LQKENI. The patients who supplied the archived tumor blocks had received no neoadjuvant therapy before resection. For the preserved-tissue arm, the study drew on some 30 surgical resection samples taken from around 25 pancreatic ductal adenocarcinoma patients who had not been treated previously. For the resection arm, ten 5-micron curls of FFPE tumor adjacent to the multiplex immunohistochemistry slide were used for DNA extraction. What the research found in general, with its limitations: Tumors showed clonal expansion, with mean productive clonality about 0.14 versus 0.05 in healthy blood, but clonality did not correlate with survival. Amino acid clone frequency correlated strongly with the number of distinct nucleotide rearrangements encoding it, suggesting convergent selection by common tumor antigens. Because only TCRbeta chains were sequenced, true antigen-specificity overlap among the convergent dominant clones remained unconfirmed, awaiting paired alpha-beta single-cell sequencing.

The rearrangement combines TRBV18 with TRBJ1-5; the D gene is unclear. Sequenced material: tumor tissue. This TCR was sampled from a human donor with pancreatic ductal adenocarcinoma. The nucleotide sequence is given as TGTGCCAGCTCACCCATACCCTTCCCGGTCGGTCAGCCCCAGCATTTT. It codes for CASSPIPFPVGQPQHF.